This entry is about one T cell receptor beta chain. What it binds is not known. The donors gave bone marrow, and they were healthy. Vbeta (60) and Jbeta (13) primers were used in the PCR. The protocol was immunoSEQ multiplex PCR, while the TCRdb copy is restricted to in-frame clones and leaves out a portion. The sample records 150,000 to 200,000 clones, 84% being singletons. Germline CDR1 is MNHEY and CDR2 is SVGAGI. V shed 2 bases, J shed 1 base, and the junction held 3 bases outside the gene matches. The CDR3 contains 15 residues. This specimen comes from a study of cytomegalovirus exposure and HLA in healthy donors. Overall study results and limits: Later analysis identified 16,000 or so TCR beta sequences associated with HLA alleles, using a false discovery rate threshold of 0.05. The study designated some 180 TCR beta chains cytomegalovirus-associated.

The V call is TRBV6-5, the J call TRBJ2-3; TRBD2 aligns across 7 bases. The TCR was taken from a man aged 18 to 30 in good health and CMV-seronegative. The sequenced material came from PBMCs. The CDR3 DNA is TGTGCCAGCAGTTACGGGGCGGGGGGCACAGATACGCAGTATTTT. Translating it yields CASSYGAGGTDTQYF.